This TCR beta chain is drawn from a study of blood T cell repertoires in COVID-19. Study details: Samples of COVID-19 (acute and convalescent) were obtained from the United States, Italy and Spain. PBMCs, B-cell-depleted T cells, or T cells were the source of the cDNA or gDNA that made up the material.

In its sample, this clone was seen many times. The germline V and J ends were trimmed by 6 bases and 0 bases, with 24 bases remaining between them. The length of the CDR3 is 19 residues. Per the germline V gene, CDR1 is MDHEN and CDR2 is SYDVKM. Here immunoSEQ multiplex PCR was the method, and the copy in TCRdb shows in-frame clones only, minus some. The sample has 100,000 to 150,000 clones; about 87% are singletons. The origin of this receptor is a man in his fifties or sixties with acute or convalescent COVID-19. J is TRBJ2-1 and V is TRBV28, with a weak D call TRBD2 (6 bases). Material for sequencing was peripheral blood. CDR3 loop: CASRNGAFIGSISYNEQFF. CDR3 bases: TGTGCCAGCAGAAACGGTGCCTTTATCGGGAGTATCTCCTACAATGAGCAGTTCTTC.